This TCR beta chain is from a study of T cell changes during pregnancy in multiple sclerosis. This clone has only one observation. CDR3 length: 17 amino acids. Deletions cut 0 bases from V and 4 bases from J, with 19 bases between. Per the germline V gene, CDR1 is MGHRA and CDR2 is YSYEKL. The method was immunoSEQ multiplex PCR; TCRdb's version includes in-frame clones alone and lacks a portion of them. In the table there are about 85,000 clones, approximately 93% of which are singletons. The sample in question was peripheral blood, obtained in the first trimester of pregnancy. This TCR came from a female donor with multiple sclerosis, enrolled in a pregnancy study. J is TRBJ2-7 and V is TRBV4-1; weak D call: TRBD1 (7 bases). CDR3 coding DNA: TGCGCCAGCAGCCAAGAGCCAGGGGGGCAGGGCCAATACGAGCAGTACTTC. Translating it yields CASSQEPGGQGQYEQYF.